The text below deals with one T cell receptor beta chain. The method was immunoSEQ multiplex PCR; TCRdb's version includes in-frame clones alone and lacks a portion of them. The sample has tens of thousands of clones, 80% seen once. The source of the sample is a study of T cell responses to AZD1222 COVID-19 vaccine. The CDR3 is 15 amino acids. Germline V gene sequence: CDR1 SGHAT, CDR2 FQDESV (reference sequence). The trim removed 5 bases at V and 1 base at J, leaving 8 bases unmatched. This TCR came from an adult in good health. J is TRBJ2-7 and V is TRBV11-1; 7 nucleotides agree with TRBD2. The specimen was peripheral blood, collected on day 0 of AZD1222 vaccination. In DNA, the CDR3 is TGTGCCAGCAGCATCGGACTAGAATGGTCCTACGAGCAGTACTTC. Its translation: CASSIGLEWSYEQYF. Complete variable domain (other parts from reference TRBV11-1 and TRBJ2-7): EAEVAQSPRYKITEKSQAVAFWCDPISGHATLYWYRQILGQGPELLVQFQDESVVDDSQLPKDRFSAERLKGVDSTLKIQPAELGDSAMYLCASSIGLEWSYEQYFGPGTRLTVT.